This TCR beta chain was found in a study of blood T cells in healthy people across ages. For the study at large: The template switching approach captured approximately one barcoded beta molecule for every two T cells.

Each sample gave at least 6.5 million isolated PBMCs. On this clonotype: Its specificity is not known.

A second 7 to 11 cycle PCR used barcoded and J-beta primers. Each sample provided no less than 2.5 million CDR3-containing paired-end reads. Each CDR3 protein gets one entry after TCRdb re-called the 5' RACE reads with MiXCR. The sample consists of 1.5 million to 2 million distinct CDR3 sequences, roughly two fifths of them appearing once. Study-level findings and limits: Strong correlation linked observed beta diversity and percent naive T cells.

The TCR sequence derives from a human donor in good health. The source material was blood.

The CDR3 DNA reads as TGCAGCGTTTGGGCGGGGGAGTACAATGAGCAGTTCTTC. It encodes CSVWAGEYNEQFF. The rearrangement uses TRBV29-1 and TRBJ2-1; TRBD2 agrees at 7 bases. The junction had 5 bases not matched to a gene; V was cut back by 5 bases and J by 4 bases. CDR1 and CDR2 (germline): SQVTM, ANQGSEA. There are 13 residues in the CDR3.